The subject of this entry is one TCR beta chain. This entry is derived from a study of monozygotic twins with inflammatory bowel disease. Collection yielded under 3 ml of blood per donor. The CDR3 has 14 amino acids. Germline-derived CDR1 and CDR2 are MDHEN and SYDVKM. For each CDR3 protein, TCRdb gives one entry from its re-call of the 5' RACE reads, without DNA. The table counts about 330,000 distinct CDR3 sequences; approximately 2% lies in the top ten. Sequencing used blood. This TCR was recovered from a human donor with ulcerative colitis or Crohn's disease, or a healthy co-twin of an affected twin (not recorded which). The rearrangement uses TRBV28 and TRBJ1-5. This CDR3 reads CATLGGGSNQPQHF.